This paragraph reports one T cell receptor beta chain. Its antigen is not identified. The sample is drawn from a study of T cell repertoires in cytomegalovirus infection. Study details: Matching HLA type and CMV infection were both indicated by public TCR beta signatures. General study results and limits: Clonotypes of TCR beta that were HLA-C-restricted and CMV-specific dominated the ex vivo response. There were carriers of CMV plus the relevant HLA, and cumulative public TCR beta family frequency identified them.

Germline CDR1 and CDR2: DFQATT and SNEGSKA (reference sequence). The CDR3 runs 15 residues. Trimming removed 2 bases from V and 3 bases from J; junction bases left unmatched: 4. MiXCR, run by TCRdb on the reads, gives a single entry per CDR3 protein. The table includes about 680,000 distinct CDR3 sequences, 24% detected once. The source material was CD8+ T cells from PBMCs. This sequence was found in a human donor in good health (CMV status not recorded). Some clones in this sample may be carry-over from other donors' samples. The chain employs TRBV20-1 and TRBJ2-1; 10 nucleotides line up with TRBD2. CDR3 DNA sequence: TGCAGTGCTAGAAGCGGGGGGGCCTTCTACAATGAGCAGTTCTTC. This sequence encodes CSARSGGAFYNEQFF.